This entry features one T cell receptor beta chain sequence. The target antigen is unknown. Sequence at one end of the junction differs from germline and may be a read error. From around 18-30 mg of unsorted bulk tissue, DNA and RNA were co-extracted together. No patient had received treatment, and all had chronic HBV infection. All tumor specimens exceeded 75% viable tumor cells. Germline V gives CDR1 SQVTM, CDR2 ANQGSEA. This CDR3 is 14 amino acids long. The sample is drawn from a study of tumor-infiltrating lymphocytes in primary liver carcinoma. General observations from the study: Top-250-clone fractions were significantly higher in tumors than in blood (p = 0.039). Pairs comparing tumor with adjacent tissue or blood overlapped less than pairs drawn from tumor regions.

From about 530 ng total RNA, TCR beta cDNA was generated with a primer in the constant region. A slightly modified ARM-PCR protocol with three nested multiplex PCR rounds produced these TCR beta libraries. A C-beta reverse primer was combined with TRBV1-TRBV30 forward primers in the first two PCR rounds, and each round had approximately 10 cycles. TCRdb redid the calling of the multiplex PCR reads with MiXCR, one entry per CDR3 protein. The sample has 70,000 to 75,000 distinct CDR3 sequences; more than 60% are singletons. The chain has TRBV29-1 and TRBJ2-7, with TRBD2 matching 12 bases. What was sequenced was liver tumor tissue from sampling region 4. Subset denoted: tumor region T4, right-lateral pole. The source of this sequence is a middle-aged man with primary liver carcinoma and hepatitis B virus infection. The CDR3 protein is CSVSRLAGAYGQYF. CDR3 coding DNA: TGCAGTGTCTCCCGACTAGCGGGAGCCTACGGGCAGTACTTC.